Presented here are 2 T cell receptor beta chains from one specimen sequenced in a study of Ad26.COV2.S vaccination and SARS-CoV-2 variants. Assay: immunoSEQ multiplex PCR; the TCRdb copy retains only in-frame clones and omits some. The repertoire holds over 200,000 clones, with 85% to 90% as singletons. As to treatment: some 20 received Ad26.COV2.S at low or high dose, single or two shots; several received placebo; per-sample allocation not given. The study sampled participants on day 63 after the first vaccine or placebo injection. Sequenced here: peripheral blood, sampled in a trial of Ad26.COV2.S vaccine versus placebo. These receptors were taken from a person between 18 and 59 years old who received the Ad26.COV2.S COVID-19 vaccine or a placebo.

The rearrangement uses TRBV6-5 and TRBJ2-7, with 8 bases fitting TRBD1. This CDR3 is 14 amino acids long. Germline CDR1 and CDR2: MNHEY and SVGAGI. Trimming removed 6 bases from V and 6 bases from J; junction bases left unmatched: 10. In DNA, the CDR3 is TGTGCCAGCAGCCCCGGGTGGACAGGGTTCGAGCAGTACTTC. Protein: CASSPGWTGFEQYF.

The CDR3 DNA reads TGCGCCAGCAGCTTGGGATTGGGCCCGGGGAATTCACCCCTCCACTTT. It yields the protein CASSLGLGPGNSPLHF. The rearrangement uses TRBV5-1 and TRBJ1-6; D gene uncertain. V dropped 0 bases and J dropped 7 bases, with 14 bases sitting between them. The CDR3 sequence is 16 residues long. CDR1 SGHRS and CDR2 YFSETQ come from the germline V gene.